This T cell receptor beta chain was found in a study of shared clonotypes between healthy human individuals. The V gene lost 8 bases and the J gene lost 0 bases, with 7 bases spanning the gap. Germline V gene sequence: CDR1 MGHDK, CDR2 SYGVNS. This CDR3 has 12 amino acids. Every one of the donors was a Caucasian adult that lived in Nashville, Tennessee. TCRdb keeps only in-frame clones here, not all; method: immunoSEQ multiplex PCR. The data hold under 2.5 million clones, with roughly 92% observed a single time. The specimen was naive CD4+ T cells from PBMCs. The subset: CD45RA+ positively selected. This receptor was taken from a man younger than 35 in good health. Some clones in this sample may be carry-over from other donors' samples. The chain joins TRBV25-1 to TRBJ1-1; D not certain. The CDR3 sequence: CASAEVNTEAFF. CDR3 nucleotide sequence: TGTGCCAGCGCAGAAGTGAACACTGAAGCTTTCTTT.